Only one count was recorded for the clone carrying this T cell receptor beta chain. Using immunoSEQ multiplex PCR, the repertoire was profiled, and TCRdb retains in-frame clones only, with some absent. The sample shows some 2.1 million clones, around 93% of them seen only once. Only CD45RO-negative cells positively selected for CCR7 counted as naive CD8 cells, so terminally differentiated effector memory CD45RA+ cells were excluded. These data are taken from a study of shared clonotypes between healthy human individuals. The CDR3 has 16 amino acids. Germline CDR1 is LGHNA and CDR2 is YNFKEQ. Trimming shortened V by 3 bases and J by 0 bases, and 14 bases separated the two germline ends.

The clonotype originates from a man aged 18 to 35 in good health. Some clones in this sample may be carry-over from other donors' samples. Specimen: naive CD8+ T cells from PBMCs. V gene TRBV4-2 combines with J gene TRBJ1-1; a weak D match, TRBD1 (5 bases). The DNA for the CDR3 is TGTGCCAGCAGCCAGGGATTTAGGGGTGTGAACACTGAAGCTTTCTTT. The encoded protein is CASSQGFRGVNTEAFF.